These T cell receptor beta chains were read from a single sample in a study of control samples from healthy donors and cancer patients. The protocol was immunoSEQ multiplex PCR, while the TCRdb copy is restricted to in-frame clones and leaves out a portion. The repertoire holds 150,000 to 200,000 clones, with around 96% as singletons. Sequencing was carried out using blood. Receptor source: a woman between 40 and 55 years old in good health. The conserved cysteine and the conserved F or W are not part of the CDR3 here. Fields, in order: J gene, V gene, clone size, CDR3 protein. Clone size appears in some rows only: once, few, many, or a class for an expanded clone.

>TRBJ1-1|TRBV6-5|once
ASSSNTGNTEAF
>TRBJ1-1|TRBV5-6|NA
ASSLFSGMNTEAF
>TRBJ2-3|TRBV9|NA
ASSVEGGGATDTQY
>TRBJ1-2|TRBV6-5|NA
ASSRQGRSYGYT
>TRBJ1-1|TRBV19|NA
ASRARVADTEAF
>TRBJ1-1|TRBV5-8|NA
ASTLGQRNTEAF
>TRBJ2-5|TRBV2|NA
ASTPGRGLDQETQY
>TRBJ2-7|TRBV2|NA
ASSEGGGPYEQY
>TRBJ1-2|TRBV10-3|NA
AISDGGARGYT
>TRBJ1-1|TRBV6-5|NA
ASTPRGLAEAF
>TRBJ2-5|TRBV7-2|NA
ASRDTGGIRGETQY
>TRBJ2-3|TRBV11-1|NA
ASSLGGQFTDTQY
>TRBJ1-2|TRBV4-3|NA
ASSPISTGNYGYT
>TRBJ2-6|TRBV6-2/TRBV6-3|NA
ASSPRVVDPWPQRSGANVLT
>TRBJ2-2|TRBV4-3|NA
ASSQWSGGSTGELF